This record looks at one T cell receptor (beta chain) sequence and its context. This sample is drawn from a study of blood T cell repertoires in COVID-19. Across the study: Donors in the United States, Italy and Spain gave samples during acute or convalescent COVID-19. T cells, B-cell-depleted T cells, or PBMCs supplied cDNA or gDNA.

Original processing methods: Using reference gene primer amplification, nucleated cell counts were estimated. TCRdb's table, derived via immunoSEQ multiplex PCR, lists solely in-frame clones and lacks some. V and J calls and clone size are copied from that table; D and trimming were computed from the DNA. The sample has 80,000 or so clones; roughly four fifths are singletons. V shed 5 bases and J 7 bases; nucleotides not matched to a gene: 7. CDR3 length equals 13 residues. From germline, CDR1 is SGHAT and CDR2 FQNNGV. This sequence originates from a human donor in a cohort sampled during active COVID-19. The chain has TRBV11-2 and TRBJ1-1; 7 bases match TRBD1. The source material was peripheral blood. The CDR3 reads CASSIGQAGEAFF. CDR3 DNA sequence: TGTGCCAGCAGCATAGGACAGGCGGGTGAAGCTTTCTTT. Together with reference TRBV11-2 and TRBJ1-1, the CDR3 gives the full variable domain: EAGVAQSPRYKIIEKRQSVAFWCNPISGHATLYWYQQILGQGPKLLIQFQNNGVVDDSQLPKDRFSAERLKGVDSTLKIQPAKLEDSAVYLCASSIGQAGEAFFGQGTRLTVV.